Each of the 3 T cell receptor beta chains below was sequenced from the same sample in a study of radiation and T cells in renal cell carcinoma (dated by TCRdb to the early 2020s). Libraries were constructed by the immunoSEQ multiplex PCR assay. As stored in TCRdb, this immuneACCESS dataset retains in-frame rearrangements with V and J assigned. A fraction of the clones does not appear; measured against another copy, unresolved V genes explain less than half of the discrepancy, and the remainder lacks a known reason. Counted in this sample were roughly 160,000 clones; 88% of them appeared once. Of the sample, 11% falls within the top ten clones. The sample's time point label is to be understood as: blood 4 weeks post-SBRT, at nephrectomy. The treatment or condition label of this sample denotes: 15 Gy SBRT to primary tumor, nephrectomy 4 weeks later. The sample here was blood, taken from a patient whose treatment included radiotherapy and nephrectomy. The receptors were gathered from a woman between 45 and 65 years old with renal cell carcinoma.

For the CDR3, the DNA is TGTGCCAGCAGCCAAGCCGAGCGGGGGGTCTACGAGCAGTACTTC. It encodes CASSQAERGVYEQYF. The chain is built from TRBV4-2 and TRBJ2-7, with 9 bases aligning to TRBD2. V was pared by 1 base and J by 3 bases, with 4 bases of the junction left unmatched. The CDR3 consists of 15 residues. CDR1 is LGHNA and CDR2 is YNFKEQ in the germline V gene.

The chain is built from TRBV10-3 and TRBJ1-1, with D perhaps TRBD1 (6 bases). In germline, CDR1 is ENHRY, CDR2 SYGVKD. The CDR3 has 13 residues. V was cut by 7 bases and J by 2 bases, with 11 bases left in between. The CDR3 protein is CAIKTGANTEAFF. In nucleotides, the CDR3 is TGTGCCATCAAGACAGGAGCAAACACTGAAGCTTTCTTT.

The chain has TRBV7-9 and TRBJ2-7, with D perhaps matching TRBD2 (6 bases). CDR1 and CDR2 from the germline V gene are SEHNR and FQNEAQ (reference sequence). With 5 bases removed from V and 6 bases from J, the gap between germline ends came to 17 bases. The CDR3 is 14 residues long. DNA of the CDR3: TGTGCCAGCAGCCCCCGCGGGGAGCAAGGCGAGCAGTACTTC. Translation: CASSPRGEQGEQYF.